This T cell receptor (beta chain) was sequenced for a study of cytomegalovirus exposure and HLA in healthy donors. Study findings and constraints: The CMV antigen specificity of a few CMV-associated chains was confirmed through in vitro analysis. It was shown in a later analysis that HLA-associated TCR beta chains were more clonally expanded than other, equally common chains. The authors later found most CMV-associated TCR beta chains appeared HLA-restricted. The authors considered a cluster of highly shared sequence variants likely to be a sequencing artifact.

Amplification used 60 Vbeta primers and 13 Jbeta primers. TCRdb keeps only in-frame clones here, not all; method: immunoSEQ multiplex PCR. The data show 150,000 to 200,000 clones, approximately 85% seen once. As concerns this clone: Its antigen is not known.

From germline, CDR1 is SGHRS and CDR2 YFSETQ. The germline V and J ends were trimmed by 4 bases and 4 bases, with 13 bases remaining between them. The CDR3 sequence is 14 residues long. The TCR sequence derives from a man aged 18 to 30 in good health and CMV-seronegative. Specimen: PBMCs. The chain has TRBV5-1 and TRBJ2-3; D possibly corresponds to TRBD1 (5 bases). The CDR3 DNA follows: TGCGCCAGCAGCGCGCAGGGTTTGCCAGATACGCAGTATTTT. The encoded protein is CASSAQGLPDTQYF.